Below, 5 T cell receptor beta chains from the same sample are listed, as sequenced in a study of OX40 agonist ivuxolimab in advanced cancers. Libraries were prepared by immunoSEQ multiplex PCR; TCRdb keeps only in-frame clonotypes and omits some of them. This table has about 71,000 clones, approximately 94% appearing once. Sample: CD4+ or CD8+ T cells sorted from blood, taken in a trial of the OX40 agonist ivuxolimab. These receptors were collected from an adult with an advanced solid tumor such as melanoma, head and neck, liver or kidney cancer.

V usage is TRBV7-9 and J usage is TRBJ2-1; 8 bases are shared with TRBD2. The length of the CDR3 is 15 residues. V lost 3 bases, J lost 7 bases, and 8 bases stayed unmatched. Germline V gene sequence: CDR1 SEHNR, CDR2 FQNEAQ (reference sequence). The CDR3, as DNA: TGTGCCAGCAGCTTTACCCGACTAGCGCTGAATGAGCAGTTCTTC. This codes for CASSFTRLALNEQFF. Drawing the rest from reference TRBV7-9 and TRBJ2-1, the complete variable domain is DTGVSQNPRHKITKRGQNVTFRCDPISEHNRLYWYRQTLGQGPEFLTYFQNEAQLEKSRLLSDRFSAERPKGSFSTLEIQRTEQGDSAMYLCASSFTRLALNEQFFGPGTRLTVL.

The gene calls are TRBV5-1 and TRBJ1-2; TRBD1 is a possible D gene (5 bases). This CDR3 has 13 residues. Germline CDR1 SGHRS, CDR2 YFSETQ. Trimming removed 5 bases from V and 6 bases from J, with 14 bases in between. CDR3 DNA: TGCGCCAGCAGATCTCCGGGACCGGATGGCTACACCTTC. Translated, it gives CASRSPGPDGYTF.

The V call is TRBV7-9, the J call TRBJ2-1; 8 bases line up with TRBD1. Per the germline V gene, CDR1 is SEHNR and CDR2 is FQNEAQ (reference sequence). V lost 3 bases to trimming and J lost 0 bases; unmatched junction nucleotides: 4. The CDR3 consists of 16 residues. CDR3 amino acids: CASSFRTGSSYNEQFF. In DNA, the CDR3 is TGTGCCAGCAGCTTCCGGACAGGGAGCTCCTACAATGAGCAGTTCTTC. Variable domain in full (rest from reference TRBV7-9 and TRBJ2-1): DTGVSQNPRHKITKRGQNVTFRCDPISEHNRLYWYRQTLGQGPEFLTYFQNEAQLEKSRLLSDRFSAERPKGSFSTLEIQRTEQGDSAMYLCASSFRTGSSYNEQFFGPGTRLTVL.

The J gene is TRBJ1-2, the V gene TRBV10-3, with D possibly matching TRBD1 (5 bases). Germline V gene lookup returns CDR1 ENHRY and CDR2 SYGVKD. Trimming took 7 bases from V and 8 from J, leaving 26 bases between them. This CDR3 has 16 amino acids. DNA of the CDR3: TGTGCCATCACCAAAACCGGGACTTCAAATTTGGGAGGCTACACCTTC. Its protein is CAITKTGTSNLGGYTF.

CDR3 residues: CASSLLGASGHNEQFF. The CDR3 coding sequence is TGTGCCAGCAGCTTATTGGGGGCTAGCGGTCACAATGAGCAGTTCTTC. The rearrangement uses TRBV7-2 and TRBJ2-1, with D perhaps TRBD2 (7 bases). Trimming left V 2 bases short and J 5 bases short, with 16 bases between. Germline CDR1 reads SGHTA; CDR2 reads FQGNSA. CDR3 length: 16 amino acids.